These 13 T cell receptor beta chains were all obtained from the same sample, sequenced in a study of T-cell memory formation after mild COVID-19. TCRdb itself ran the 5' RACE reads through MiXCR, one entry per CDR3 protein. The sample holds around 220,000 distinct CDR3 sequences, roughly 17% seen once. Source material: PBMCs or a T cell subset sorted from them (not recorded which). These receptors were obtained from a man between 18 and 29 years old who had mild COVID-19 (a few samples of this study predate the infection). Cell type and time point are not known.

The chain combines TRBV20-1 with TRBJ1-6; unclear D gene. Germline V gene lookup returns CDR1 DFQATT and CDR2 SNEGSKA (reference sequence). This CDR3 has 11 residues. The V gene lost 5 bases and the J gene lost 9 bases, with 8 bases spanning the gap. DNA for the CDR3: TGCAGTGCTGGCCACCCTTCACCCCTCCACTTT. Residues: CSAGHPSPLHF.

This clonotype was seen a few times. This sequence joins TRBV7-8 and TRBJ2-3, with D perhaps TRBD1 (6 bases). V lost 6 bases and J 8 bases, leaving 18 bases between the germline ends. Germline loops: CDR1 SGHVS, CDR2 FQNEAQ. The CDR3 runs 14 residues. CDR3 coding DNA: TGTGCCAGCAGTCGACATCCAACCAGGGGTACGCAGTATTTT. Translated, it gives CASSRHPTRGTQYF.

V and J are TRBV6-5 and TRBJ2-6; D gene unclear. V lost 2 bases to trimming and J lost 0 bases, with 14 bases between them. The CDR3 spans 18 residues. Per the germline V gene, CDR1 is MNHEY and CDR2 is SVGAGI. CDR3 DNA sequence: TGTGCCAGCAGTTACATCAGCCCATTCAGCTCTGGGGCCAACGTCCTGACTTTC. Protein: CASSYISPFSSGANVLTF.

The gene calls are TRBV19 and TRBJ2-2; possible D gene TRBD2, 6 bases. CDR3 length: 15 residues. The germline CDR1 and CDR2 sequences are LNHDA and SQIVND (reference sequence). V gave up 4 bases and J gave up 5 bases, with 14 bases separating them. The CDR3 spells CASSTPGLITGELFF. CDR3 nucleotide sequence: TGTGCCAGTAGTACACCGGGACTCATAACCGGGGAGCTGTTTTTT.

This clonotype showed up just once. CDR3 amino acids: CASRETGSDLGAFF. The CDR3 DNA follows: TGTGCCAGCAGAGAGACAGGGTCCGATCTGGGGGCTTTCTTT. V gene TRBV6-6 combines with J gene TRBJ1-1; 7 bases agree with TRBD1. This CDR3 is built from 14 residues. The J segment lost 11 bases and the V segment lost 6 bases, leaving 15 bases of the junction unmatched. The germline CDR1 and CDR2 sequences are MNHNY and SVGAGI (reference sequence).

The V gene is TRBV20-1, the J gene TRBJ1-6; no clear D. V lost 0 bases to trimming and J lost 9 bases, with 9 bases between them. This CDR3 comprises 13 residues. Germline loops: CDR1 DFQATT, CDR2 SNEGSKA (reference sequence). For the CDR3, the DNA is TGCAGTGCTAGAGATCCCCCAGGTTCACCCCTCCACTTT. It specifies CSARDPPGSPLHF.

The rearrangement joins TRBV7-2 to TRBJ2-3; D gene ambiguous. Trimming removed 2 bases from V and 5 bases from J, with 8 bases in between. The CDR3 is 13 residues long. Germline loops: CDR1 SGHTA, CDR2 FQGNSA. The CDR3 here is CASSLQLRDTQYF. In nucleotides, the CDR3 is TGTGCCAGCAGCTTACAGTTACGAGATACGCAGTATTTT.

This clonotype was seen more than once but under ten times. V is TRBV14 and J is TRBJ1-1; D is possibly TRBD1 (6 bases). The ends were cut back, 2 bases at V and 2 bases at J, with 9 bases in the middle. Germline-derived CDR1 and CDR2 are SGHDN and FVKESK. The CDR3 contains 14 residues. As DNA, the CDR3 is TGTGCCAGCAGCCAAACAGGGCGTAACACTGAAGCTTTCTTT. Translating gives CASSQTGRNTEAFF.

The table lists this clonotype with many counts. The V call is TRBV7-8, the J call TRBJ1-2; a possible D gene is TRBD1 (5 bases). Germline V gene lookup returns CDR1 SGHVS and CDR2 FQNEAQ. Trimming stripped 2 bases from V and 3 bases from J, with 10 bases between. The CDR3 is made up of 14 amino acids. In nucleotides, the CDR3 is TGTGCCAGCAGCTTACAGGGACTCTACTATGGCTACACCTTC. This encodes CASSLQGLYYGYTF.

The chain links TRBV4-2 to TRBJ1-6, with D unclear. In germline, CDR1 is LGHNA, CDR2 YNFKEQ. This CDR3 is built from 13 residues. Trimming cost V 4 bases and J 7 bases, with 8 bases left between them. Here the CDR3 DNA reads TGTGCCAGCAGCCCTAATCAGAATTCACCCCTCCACTTT. This gives the protein CASSPNQNSPLHF.

The sample holds many counts of this clonotype. In nucleotides, the CDR3 is TGTGCCAGTGCGTGGCCACTAAGAAACAATGAGCAGTTCTTC. Translating it yields CASAWPLRNNEQFF. V gene TRBV2 combines with J gene TRBJ2-1; D is unclear. Trimming removed 9 bases at V and 5 bases at J, with 17 bases between. From germline, CDR1 is SNHLY and CDR2 FYNNEI. There are 14 residues in the CDR3.

This clonotype was observed a handful of times. J is TRBJ2-1 and V is TRBV30; TRBD1 is a possible D gene (5 bases). Trimming removed 0 bases from V and 9 bases from J, with 12 bases in between. CDR3 length: 13 residues. CDR1 is GTSNPN and CDR2 is SVGIG in the germline V gene (reference sequence). This CDR3 reads CAWSVAQGPEQFF. CDR3 in DNA: TGTGCCTGGAGTGTAGCGCAGGGCCCTGAGCAGTTCTTC.

This clonotype has just a few counts. The V and J genes are TRBV6-5 and TRBJ1-1; D not resolved. The germline gives CDR1 MNHEY, CDR2 SVGAGI. This CDR3 comprises 15 residues. Trimming pared 6 bases from V and 1 base from J, leaving 15 bases between. The CDR3 spells CASRHGRHPNTEAFF. The CDR3 bases are TGTGCCAGCAGACACGGGCGACATCCGAACACTGAAGCTTTCTTT.